This TCR beta chain derives from a study of B cell selection in AIRE deficiency. Regulatory T cells were sorted as CD4+CD25hiCD127low/negative. CDR1 is LNHDA and CDR2 is SQIVND in the germline V gene (reference sequence). The CDR3 runs to 11 residues. Trimming cost V 6 bases and J 6 bases, with 6 bases left between them. Clones were sequenced by immunoSEQ multiplex PCR, and TCRdb holds only the in-frame ones, with some missing. The table has about 18,000 clones, just over 90% seen once; the top ten hold under 0.9%. The V call is TRBV19, the J call TRBJ2-1; unclear D gene. This clonotype originated in a human donor in good health. Input material: CD4+CD25+ Tregs sorted from PBMCs. CDR3 in amino acids: CASRDRNEQFF. DNA for the CDR3: TGTGCCAGTAGAGACCGCAATGAGCAGTTCTTC.